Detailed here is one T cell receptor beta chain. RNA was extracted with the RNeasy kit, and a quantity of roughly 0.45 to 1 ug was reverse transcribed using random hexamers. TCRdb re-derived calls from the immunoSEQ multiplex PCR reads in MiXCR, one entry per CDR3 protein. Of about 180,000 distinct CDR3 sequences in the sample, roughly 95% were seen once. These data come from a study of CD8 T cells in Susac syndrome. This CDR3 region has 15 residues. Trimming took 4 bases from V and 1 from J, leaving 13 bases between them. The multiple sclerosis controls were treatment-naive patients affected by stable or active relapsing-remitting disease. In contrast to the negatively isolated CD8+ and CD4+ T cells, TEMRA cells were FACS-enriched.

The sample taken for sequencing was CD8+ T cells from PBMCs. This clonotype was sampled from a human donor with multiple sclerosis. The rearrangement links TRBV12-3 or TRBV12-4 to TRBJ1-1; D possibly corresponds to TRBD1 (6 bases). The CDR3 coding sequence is TGTGCCAGCAGTTCTACAGGGAAGCGGAACACTGAAGCTTTCTTT. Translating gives CASSSTGKRNTEAFF.